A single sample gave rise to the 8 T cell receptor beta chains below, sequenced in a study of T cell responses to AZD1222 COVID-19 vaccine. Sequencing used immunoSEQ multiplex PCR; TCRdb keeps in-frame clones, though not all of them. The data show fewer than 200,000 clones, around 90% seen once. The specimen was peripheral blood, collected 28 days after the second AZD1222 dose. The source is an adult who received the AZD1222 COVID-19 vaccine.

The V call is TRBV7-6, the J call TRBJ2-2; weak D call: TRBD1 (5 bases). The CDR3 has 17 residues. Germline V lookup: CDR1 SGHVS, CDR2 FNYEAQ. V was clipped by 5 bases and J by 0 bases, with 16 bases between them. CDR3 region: CASSRPRGPSNTGELFF. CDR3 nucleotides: TGTGCCAGCAGCCGACCTAGGGGCCCGTCGAACACCGGGGAGCTGTTTTTT.

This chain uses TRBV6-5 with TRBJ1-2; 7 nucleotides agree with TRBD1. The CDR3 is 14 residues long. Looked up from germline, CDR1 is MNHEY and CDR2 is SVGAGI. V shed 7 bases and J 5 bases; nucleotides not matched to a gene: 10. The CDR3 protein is CASISQGFGYGYTF. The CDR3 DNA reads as TGTGCCAGCATTTCACAGGGGTTTGGGTATGGCTACACCTTC.

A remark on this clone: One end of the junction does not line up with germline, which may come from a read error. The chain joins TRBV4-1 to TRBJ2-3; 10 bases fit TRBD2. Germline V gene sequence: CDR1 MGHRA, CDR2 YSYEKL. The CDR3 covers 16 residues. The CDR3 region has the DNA TGCGCCAGCAGTCAAGGCCTAGCGGGGGAAACAGATACGCAGTATTTT. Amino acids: CASSQGLAGETDTQYF.

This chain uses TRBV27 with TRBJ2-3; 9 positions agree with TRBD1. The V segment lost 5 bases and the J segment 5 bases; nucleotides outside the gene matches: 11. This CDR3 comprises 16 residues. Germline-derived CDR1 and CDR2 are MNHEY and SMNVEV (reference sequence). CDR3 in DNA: TGTGCCAGCAGTCGGACAGGGGCTCGGGTCGGAGATACGCAGTATTTT. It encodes CASSRTGARVGDTQYF.

This chain's CDR3 is CAISESNYGYTF. The CDR3 nucleotides read TGTGCCATCAGTGAGTCTAACTATGGCTACACCTTC. J is TRBJ1-2 and V is TRBV10-3; D uncertain. V was pared by 0 bases and J by 1 base, with 0 bases between. The germline CDR1 and CDR2 sequences are ENHRY and SYGVKD. The CDR3 covers 12 residues.

CDR3 sequence: CASSVAAGGSYEQYF. The CDR3 DNA reads as TGTGCCAGCAGCGTAGCAGCAGGGGGAAGCTACGAGCAGTACTTC. The rearrangement links TRBV9 to TRBJ2-7; 7 bases match TRBD1. Germline CDR1 and CDR2: SGDLS and YYNGEE. V shed 0 bases, J shed 3 bases, and the junction held 6 bases outside the gene matches. The CDR3 is 15 amino acids.

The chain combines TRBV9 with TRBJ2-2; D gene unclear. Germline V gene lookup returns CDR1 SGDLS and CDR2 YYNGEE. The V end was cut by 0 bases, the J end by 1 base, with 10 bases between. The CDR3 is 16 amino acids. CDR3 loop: CASSVDPLGNTGELFF. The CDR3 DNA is TGTGCCAGCAGCGTAGATCCCCTCGGGAACACCGGGGAGCTGTTTTTT.

The CDR3 sequence is CASSQPGTSPTPKQFF. The CDR3 DNA is TGCGCCAGCAGCCAACCTGGGACTAGCCCGACCCCGAAACAGTTCTTC. The chain employs TRBV4-1 and TRBJ2-1; TRBD2 matches at 9 bases. J was trimmed by 13 bases and V by 2 bases; bases with no gene match: 15. This CDR3 contains 16 residues. The germline gives CDR1 MGHRA, CDR2 YSYEKL.